The 21 T cell receptor beta chains below all came from one sample that was sequenced in a study of identical twins. Using its own MiXCR run on the 5' RACE reads, TCRdb lists one record per CDR3 protein. Among fewer than 550,000 distinct CDR3 sequences listed, around 15% were seen once. These records were also assigned to another study, of yellow fever vaccine responses in identical twins.

The sequenced material came from CD4+ T cells sorted from blood. These receptors were obtained from a woman aged 18-29 years in good health.

This clonotype turned up a few times. The chain uses TRBV7-8 and TRBJ1-4; D is ambiguous. The length of the CDR3 is 15 residues. Germline-derived CDR1 and CDR2 are SGHVS and FQNEAQ. V gave up 5 bases and J gave up 1 base, with 11 bases separating them. The CDR3 nucleotides read TGTGCCAGCAGCCAGGCGAGGCGAACTAATGAAAAACTGTTTTTT. Translating gives CASSQARRTNEKLFF.

This chain joins TRBV6-2 or TRBV6-3 and TRBJ2-5; no clear D. This CDR3 has 12 residues. Deletions cut 10 bases from V and 4 bases from J, with 13 bases between. The germline V gene encodes CDR1 MNHEY and CDR2 SVGEGT. Written as DNA, the CDR3 is TGTGCCACCGGCGGTGGGTTAGAGACCCAGTACTTC. Its translation is CATGGGLETQYF.

This clonotype was recorded a few times. The genes are TRBV6-5 and TRBJ2-1; 14 bases map to TRBD2. The CDR3 length is 15 residues. Germline V gene data show CDR1 as MNHEY and CDR2 as SVGAGI. V dropped 2 bases and J dropped 12; count of bases not matched to a gene: 6. The CDR3 DNA reads as TGTGCCAGCAGTTACCGAAGGACTAGCGGGAGGCTGCAGTTCTTC. Its protein is CASSYRRTSGRLQFF.

This clonotype came up many times. The chain is built from TRBV5-1 and TRBJ2-1; TRBD2 might be the D (6 bases). Germline-derived CDR1 and CDR2 are SGHRS and YFSETQ. Trimming took 4 bases from V and 6 from J, leaving 14 bases between them. The CDR3 is made up of 14 amino acids. The CDR3 is CASSLAGPINEQFF. In nucleotides, the CDR3 is TGCGCCAGCAGCCTCGCGGGGCCGATCAATGAGCAGTTCTTC.

This clonotype was observed many times. The gene calls are TRBV29-1 and TRBJ1-5; D possibly corresponds to TRBD1 (5 bases). From germline, CDR1 is SQVTM and CDR2 ANQGSEA. This CDR3 comprises 14 residues. The V gene lost 4 bases and the J gene lost 3 bases, with 13 bases spanning the gap. The CDR3 coding sequence is TGCAGCGTTGCCAAGGGACCGGCCAATCAGCCCCAGCATTTT. This codes for CSVAKGPANQPQHF.

The chain links TRBV7-3 to TRBJ2-1; 7 positions agree with TRBD2. Germline lookup yields CDR1 SGHTA and CDR2 FQGTGA. The CDR3 loop spans 14 amino acids. V shed 6 bases and J 6 bases; nucleotides not matched to a gene: 8. The CDR3 DNA reads TGTGCCAGCAGTCACGCGGGAGCGGGCAATGAGCAGTTCTTC. Translation gives CASSHAGAGNEQFF.

The genes are TRBV10-3 and TRBJ2-7, with D perhaps TRBD1 (6 bases). The CDR3 has 13 amino acids. Germline V lookup: CDR1 ENHRY, CDR2 SYGVKD. Trimming cost V 2 bases and J 6 bases, with 11 bases left between them. The CDR3 sequence: CAISEQGSPEQYV. DNA for the CDR3: TGTGCCATCAGTGAGCAGGGGTCCCCCGAGCAGTACGTC.

The CDR3 loop is CASSSRTSGRVSEQFF. The CDR3 bases are TGTGCCAGCAGCTCTCGGACTAGCGGGAGAGTGAGTGAGCAGTTCTTC. This rearrangement joins TRBV7-9 to TRBJ2-1; 13 bases match TRBD2. The trim removed 4 bases at V and 9 bases at J, leaving 9 bases unmatched. Germline loops: CDR1 SEHNR, CDR2 FQNEAQ (reference sequence). The CDR3 has 16 amino acids.

The table lists this clonotype with a few counts. This chain joins TRBV7-3 and TRBJ1-5, with D possibly being TRBD1 (5 bases). The CDR3 is 13 residues long. Trimming shortened V by 5 bases and J by 3 bases, and 8 bases separated the two germline ends. From germline, CDR1 is SGHTA and CDR2 FQGTGA. The CDR3 sequence is CASSPDNNQPQHF. The DNA of the CDR3 is TGTGCCAGCAGCCCGGACAACAATCAGCCCCAGCATTTT.

The V call is TRBV20-1, the J call TRBJ2-1; TRBD1 aligns across 9 bases. There are 13 residues in the CDR3. Losses at the gene ends were 7 bases for V and 8 bases for J; bases not matched to a gene: 9. Germline V gene lookup returns CDR1 DFQATT and CDR2 SNEGSKA (reference sequence). The CDR3 DNA reads as TGCAGTGAACAGGGGGCGGAAGGCTATGAGCAGTTCTTC. It codes for CSEQGAEGYEQFF.

The rearrangement links TRBV5-5 to TRBJ2-1; no reliable D call. This CDR3 contains 14 residues. V dropped 6 bases and J dropped 6 bases, with 16 bases sitting between them. Germline V CDR1 and CDR2: SGHKS, YYEKEE (reference sequence). CDR3 sequence reads: CASKDLLQSNEQFF. The CDR3 region has the DNA TGTGCCAGCAAGGACCTCTTGCAAAGCAATGAGCAGTTCTTC.

This clonotype occurred a few times. The gene calls are TRBV28 and TRBJ2-5; 12 bases line up with TRBD2. The CDR3 consists of 17 residues. The V and J ends lost 5 bases and 7 bases, in that order; junction bases with no gene match: 14. Germline V gene lookup returns CDR1 MDHEN and CDR2 SYDVKM. In DNA, the CDR3 is TGTGCCAGCAGTATGATCCTAGCGGGAGGGCTGGGGCGGACCCAGTACTTC. Protein: CASSMILAGGLGRTQYF.

The rearrangement links TRBV29-1 to TRBJ2-2, with 10 bases matching TRBD2. From germline, CDR1 is SQVTM and CDR2 ANQGSEA. V was pared by 4 bases and J by 5 bases, with 13 bases of the junction left unmatched. This CDR3 is built from 17 residues. The CDR3, as DNA: TGCAGCGTTGTAGTGGTTCGAGCGGGAGGGCGGACCGGGGAGCTGTTTTTT. It translates to CSVVVVRAGGRTGELFF.

The chain's CDR3 is CASSPELGGRGETQYF. The CDR3 region has the DNA TGTGCCAGCAGCCCCGAATTAGGGGGGCGCGGAGAGACCCAGTACTTC. The chain links TRBV7-2 to TRBJ2-5; perhaps D is TRBD1 or TRBD2 (6 bases each). Trimming removed 5 bases at V and 4 bases at J, with 20 bases between. Germline CDR1 reads SGHTA; CDR2 reads FQGNSA. The CDR3 loop spans 16 amino acids.

At least ten counts were recorded for this clonotype. The chain recombines TRBV10-3 with TRBJ2-3; D uncertain. There are 11 residues in the CDR3. Germline lookup yields CDR1 ENHRY and CDR2 SYGVKD. V was pared by 2 bases and J by 5 bases, with 2 bases between. The CDR3 sequence: CAISEIDTQYF. The CDR3 DNA reads TGTGCCATCAGTGAGATAGATACGCAGTATTTT.

The rearrangement joins TRBV6-5 to TRBJ2-2, with TRBD2 identical over 8 bases. In germline, CDR1 is MNHEY, CDR2 SVGAGI. Germline trimming cut 1 base from V and 1 base from J; bases unmatched to any gene: 2. The CDR3 runs 16 residues. This chain's CDR3 is CASSYYLAGNTGELFF. DNA of the CDR3: TGTGCCAGCAGTTACTACCTAGCGGGGAACACCGGGGAGCTGTTTTTT.

V and J are TRBV20-1 and TRBJ2-2; no reliable D call. Looked up from germline, CDR1 is DFQATT and CDR2 is SNEGSKA (reference sequence). The V end was cut by 1 base, the J end by 3 bases, with 12 bases between. The CDR3 is 15 amino acids. CDR3 coding DNA: TGCAGTGCTAGAGTGGCGCCCACACACACCGGGGAGCTGTTTTTT. It encodes CSARVAPTHTGELFF.

This chain connects TRBV24-1 to TRBJ2-1, with D possibly being TRBD2 (6 bases). Looked up from germline, CDR1 is KGHDR and CDR2 is SFDVKD. The CDR3 is made up of 15 amino acids. With 4 bases removed from V and 5 bases from J, the gap between germline ends came to 14 bases. CDR3 nucleotides: TGTGCCACCAGTGAAACCGGGACTGGGAACAATGAGCAGTTCTTC. It specifies CATSETGTGNNEQFF.

This rearrangement joins TRBV20-1 to TRBJ2-1, with 7 nucleotides matching TRBD1. The V gene's germline CDR1 is DFQATT and CDR2 SNEGSKA (reference sequence). V was pared by 8 bases and J by 4 bases, with 11 bases of the junction left unmatched. The CDR3 is 14 amino acids. The CDR3 region has the DNA TGCAGTCCCTACCGGGACAGAACATACAATGAGCAGTTCTTC. Its translation is CSPYRDRTYNEQFF.

This chain connects TRBV3-1 to TRBJ2-1; D not resolved. V gave up 4 bases and J gave up 4 bases, with 8 bases separating them. The germline gives CDR1 LGHDT, CDR2 YNNKEL (reference sequence). The CDR3 is made up of 13 amino acids. CDR3 amino acids: CASSREPYNEQFF. The CDR3 DNA sequence: TGTGCCAGCAGCCGGGAACCTTACAATGAGCAGTTCTTC.

There are a few counts of this clonotype. The gene calls are TRBV6-1 and TRBJ2-2; no clear D. V gave up 6 bases and J gave up 4 bases, with 15 bases separating them. The CDR3 is made up of 15 amino acids. Germline V gene data show CDR1 as MNHNS and CDR2 as SASEGT. The CDR3 DNA reads as TGTGCCAGCAGGCCCCCTGGGGTACGCACCGGGGAGCTGTTTTTT. This gives the protein CASRPPGVRTGELFF.